A single sample gave rise to the 8 T cell receptor beta chains below, sequenced in a study of control samples from healthy donors and cancer patients. This table comes from immunoSEQ multiplex PCR, and its TCRdb copy is limited to in-frame clones, with some not included. This sample has 35,000 to 50,000 clones, with approximately 94% found just once. The sequencing input was blood. These receptor sequences come from a man in his sixties in good health.

In nucleotides, the CDR3 is TGCAGCGTTGGAAGGGGAGGAGGGGTGAACACCGGGGAGCTGTTTTTT. It encodes CSVGRGGGVNTGELFF. This rearrangement joins TRBV29-1 to TRBJ2-2; possibly TRBD2 for D (6 bases). V was pared by 4 bases and J by 1 base, with 16 bases between. Germline V lookup: CDR1 SQVTM, CDR2 ANQGSEA. The CDR3 consists of 16 residues.

In this sample, this clone turned up once. This chain connects TRBV30 to TRBJ2-7; possible D gene TRBD2, 5 bases. CDR3 length: 12 amino acids. V lost 2 bases, J lost 3 bases, and 8 bases lay in between. The V gene's germline CDR1 is GTSNPN and CDR2 SVGIG (reference sequence). The CDR3 nucleotides are TGTGCCTGGAGTCCCGGGAACTACGAGCAGTACTTC. It codes for CAWSPGNYEQYF.

The chain recombines TRBV9 with TRBJ2-7; D possibly corresponds to TRBD1 (5 bases). V lost 1 base and J 3 bases, leaving 11 bases between the germline ends. CDR3 length: 14 residues. CDR1 is SGDLS, CDR2 YYNGEE, per germline. The CDR3 sequence is CASSVSHRGYEQYF. The CDR3 DNA reads TGTGCCAGCAGCGTAAGTCATAGGGGCTACGAGCAGTACTTC.

This rearrangement joins TRBV10-2 to TRBJ1-2; tentative D call: TRBD1 (5 bases). Trimming took off 5 bases at V and 4 bases at J, with 11 bases between the two ends. The CDR3 length is 13 residues. CDR1 WSHSY and CDR2 SAAADI come from the germline V gene. The CDR3 here is CASSPRAGYGYTF. The CDR3 nucleotides read TGCGCCAGCAGTCCCAGGGCGGGCTATGGCTACACCTTC.

The chain links TRBV11-3 to TRBJ2-1; no firm D call. The V gene lost 3 bases and the J gene lost 5 bases, with 8 bases spanning the gap. The V gene's germline CDR1 is SGHNT and CDR2 YENEEA. This CDR3 has 13 amino acids. The CDR3 nucleotides read TGTGCCAGCAGCTTCGAAGACGACAATGAGCAGTTCTTC. Translation: CASSFEDDNEQFF. Complete variable domain (other parts from reference TRBV11-3 and TRBJ2-1): EAGVVQSPRYKIIEKKQPVAFWCNPISGHNTLYWYLQNLGQGPELLIRYENEEAVDDSQLPKDRFSAERLKGVDSTLKIQPAELGDSAVYLCASSFEDDNEQFFGPGTRLTVL.

The rearrangement uses TRBV5-6 and TRBJ2-5; 7 nucleotides agree with TRBD2. V shed 7 bases, J shed 3 bases, and the junction held 15 bases outside the gene matches. Germline CDR1 and CDR2: SGHDT and YYEEEE. The CDR3 contains 16 residues. The CDR3 loop reads CASGTREREVEETQYF. As DNA, the CDR3 is TGTGCCAGCGGTACCAGGGAACGGGAGGTAGAAGAGACCCAGTACTTC.

The J gene is TRBJ2-7, the V gene TRBV6-5, with D possibly matching TRBD2 (5 bases). V shed 11 bases and J shed 1 base, with 15 bases lying between them. The CDR3 loop spans 13 amino acids. CDR1 and CDR2 from the germline V gene are MNHEY and SVGAGI. The CDR3 nucleotides read TGTGCCGCGGAGGCAGGATGGTCCTACGAGCAGTACTTC. Protein sequence: CAAEAGWSYEQYF.

This clone has only one observation. CDR3 residues: CASSQGSGVGQPQHF. The CDR3 DNA reads TGTGCCAGCAGCCAAGGTTCGGGGGTTGGACAGCCCCAGCATTTT. V and J are TRBV3-1 (or the pseudogene TRBV3-2) and TRBJ1-5; weak D call: TRBD1 (5 bases). CDR1 and CDR2 from the germline V gene are LGHDT and YNNKEL (reference sequence). Trimming removed 1 base at V and 7 bases at J, with 14 bases between. The CDR3 extends over 15 amino acids.